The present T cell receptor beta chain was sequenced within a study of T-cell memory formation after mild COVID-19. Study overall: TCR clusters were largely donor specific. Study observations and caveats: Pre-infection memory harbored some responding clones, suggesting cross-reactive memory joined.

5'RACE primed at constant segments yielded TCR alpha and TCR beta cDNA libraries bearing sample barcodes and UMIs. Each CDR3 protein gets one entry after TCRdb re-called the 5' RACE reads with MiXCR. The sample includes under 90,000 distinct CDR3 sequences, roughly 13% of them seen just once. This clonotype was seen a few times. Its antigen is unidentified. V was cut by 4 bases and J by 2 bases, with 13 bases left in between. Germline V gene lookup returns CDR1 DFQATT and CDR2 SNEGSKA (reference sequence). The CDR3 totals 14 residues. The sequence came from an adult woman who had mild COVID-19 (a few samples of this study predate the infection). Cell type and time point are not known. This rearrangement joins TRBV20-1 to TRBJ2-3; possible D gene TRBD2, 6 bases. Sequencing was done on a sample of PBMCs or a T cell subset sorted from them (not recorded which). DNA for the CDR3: TGCAGTGCTACCCATACTAGCTACACAGATACGCAGTATTTT. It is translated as CSATHTSYTDTQYF.